A selection of T cell receptor beta chains follows, all from one sample in a study of sequential checkpoint blockade in melanoma. TCRdb's copy holds only in-frame clones and misses some; the assay was immunoSEQ multiplex PCR. Of about 19,000 clones in the sample, approximately 82% were seen once. Sequences were derived from CD8+ T cells sorted from blood (inferred from file names), sampled from a patient given nivolumab and ipilimumab in sequence. The receptors shown here come from a human donor with melanoma. CDR3s include the opening cysteine and the closing phenylalanine or tryptophan. D genes are given only for firm matches. Only part of the rows carry a size: once, few, many, or a class if the clone is expanded.

>-|16|TRBV7-9|TRBJ1-5|-
TGTGCCAGCAGCTTAGGAGCGACAGAGAGCAATCAGCCCCAGCATTTT
CASSLGATESNQPQHF
>TRBD2|14|TRBV6-5|TRBJ2-1|-
TGTGCCAGCAGTTACTCTAGCGGGGAGGCTGAGCAGTTCTTC
CASSYSSGEAEQFF
>TRBD1|14|TRBV28|TRBJ2-7|-
TGTGCCAGCCGTCCGGGACAGGGAATCTACGAGCAGTACTTC
CASRPGQGIYEQYF
>TRBD2|13|TRBV7-7|TRBJ2-1|-
TGTGCTAGCAGCCCAGAGCGGGGGAATGAGCAGTTCTTC
CASSPERGNEQFF
>-|12|TRBV19|TRBJ1-1|-
TGTGCCAGTGCCCGGGGGAACACTGAAGCTTTCTTT
CASARGNTEAFF
>-|11|TRBV28|TRBJ1-1|few
TGTGCCAGCACCCTCGGGGGTGAAGCTTTCTTT
CASTLGGEAFF
>-|13|TRBV28|TRBJ2-2|-
TGTGCCAGCGGGGGGACCAGGACCGGGGAGCTGTTTTTT
CASGGTRTGELFF
>-|13|TRBV5-4|TRBJ2-1|-
TGTGCCAGCAGCTCTACGATAGCGAATGAGCAGTTCTTC
CASSSTIANEQFF
>-|13|TRBV7-9|TRBJ1-1|-
TGTGCCAGCAGCGACGGGGTGAACACTGAAGCTTTCTTT
CASSDGVNTEAFF
>TRBD2|16|TRBV7-8|TRBJ2-2|few
TGTGCCAGCAGCTTTAAGGCGGGGGGAAACACCGGGGAGCTGTTTTTT
CASSFKAGGNTGELFF
>TRBD1|16|TRBV7-9|TRBJ1-4|-
TGTGCCAGCAGCTTGGACGAGGGGGCTGTATTTGAAAAACTGTTTTTT
CASSLDEGAVFEKLFF
>TRBD1|14|TRBV5-8|TRBJ2-7|-
TGTGCCAGCAGCTCAGGACAGGGCGGAGGGGAGCAGTACTTC
CASSSGQGGGEQYF
>TRBD2|12|TRBV5-1|TRBJ2-5|-
TGCGCCAGCAGCTTCGGGGGGGAGACCCAGTACTTC
CASSFGGETQYF
>-|15|TRBV7-7|TRBJ1-4|once
TGTGCTAGCAAGGTAGGGGGGGGTCCCAATGAAAAACTGTTTTTT
CASKVGGGPNEKLFF
>TRBD1|15|TRBV7-2|TRBJ1-2|-
TGTGCCAGCAGCTTCCCGGACAGGGTAAACTATGGCTACACCTTC
CASSFPDRVNYGYTF
>TRBD2|19|TRBV4-2|TRBJ2-2|-
TGTGCCAGCAGCCCGATAGGGACTAGCGGGAGGAGGGGCACCGGGGAGCTGTTTTTT
CASSPIGTSGRRGTGELFF
>-|16|TRBV2|TRBJ1-5|-
TGTGCCAGCAGTGAATCAGGGCAGCCTATCAATCAGCCCCAGCATTTT
CASSESGQPINQPQHF
>TRBD2|15|TRBV6-5|TRBJ2-5|few
TGTGCCAGCGGGAGACTAGCGGGACGTGGGGAGACCCAGTACTTC
CASGRLAGRGETQYF
>TRBD2|15|TRBV10-3|TRBJ2-1|-
TGTGCCATCAGTGAGTCGCCTAGCGGGAGCTATGAGCAGTTCTTC
CAISESPSGSYEQFF
>-|14|TRBV7-9|TRBJ1-5|-
TGTGCCAGCAGCCCCGGGGTCGTCAATCAGCCCCAGCATTTT
CASSPGVVNQPQHF
>TRBD2|14|TRBV29-1|TRBJ2-1|-
TGCAGCGTTGAAGAGGGCGGGAGTTACAGTGAGCAGTTCTTC
CSVEEGGSYSEQFF
>-|15|TRBV7-9|TRBJ1-1|-
TGTGCCAGCAGCTTAGTTAGTTTGGGCCAAGCTGAAGCTTTCTTT
CASSLVSLGQAEAFF
>-|14|TRBV6-6|TRBJ2-3|-
TGTGCCAGCAGTTACGCGGGCCCCTACACCGAGGGGTATTTT
CASSYAGPYTEGYF
>TRBD1|15|TRBV7-8|TRBJ1-5|-
TGTGCCAGCAGCTTACTCGGGACAGGGGCACAGCCCCAGCATTTT
CASSLLGTGAQPQHF
>TRBD1|16|TRBV19|TRBJ1-2|-
TGTGCCAGTAGCGACCCCCGGACAGGGCCTAACTATGGCTACACCTTC
CASSDPRTGPNYGYTF
>-|14|TRBV7-9|TRBJ1-6|-
TGTGCCAGCAGCTTAGCCGGCAGCGATTCACCCCTCCACTTT
CASSLAGSDSPLHF
>TRBD2|15|TRBV7-9|TRBJ2-3|-
TGTGCCAGCAGCGCCACTAGCGTAAGCACAGATACGCAGTATTTT
CASSATSVSTDTQYF
>TRBD2|16|TRBV4-1|TRBJ2-7|-
TGCGCCAGCAGCCAGCAAAGCGGGGACCTCTCCTACGAGCAGTACTTC
CASSQQSGDLSYEQYF
>TRBD1|16|TRBV7-3|TRBJ1-3|-
TGTGCCAGCAGCTTCTTGGGACAGGGGGAAGGAAACACCATATATTTT
CASSFLGQGEGNTIYF
>-|13|TRBV7-9|TRBJ2-7|few
TGTGCCAGCAGCGCTAGTCAGGAGGGCGAGCAGTACTTC
CASSASQEGEQYF
>-|11|TRBV5-1|TRBJ2-7|-
TGCGCCAGCCGGACAGACTACGAGCAGTACTTC
CASRTDYEQYF
>TRBD1|13|TRBV10-1|TRBJ2-1|-
TGCGCCAGCAGTGGCAGGACAGGGAATGAGCAGTTCTTC
CASSGRTGNEQFF
>-|14|TRBV30|TRBJ2-5|-
TGTGCCTGGGCTACAGGGTCTTTTATGGAGACCCAGTACTTC
CAWATGSFMETQYF
>TRBD1|17|TRBV11-2|TRBJ1-4|-
TGTGCCAGCAGCTTAGAGGGGGTTGGGGACAGGGCTGAAAAACTGTTTTTT
CASSLEGVGDRAEKLFF
>TRBD1|13|TRBV27|TRBJ1-1|-
TGTGCCAGCAGAACGACAGGGTTAACTGAAGCTTTCTTT
CASRTTGLTEAFF
>-|14|TRBV19|TRBJ1-6|few
TGTGCCAGTCAGCACAGGGCCTATAATTCACCCCTCCACTTT
CASQHRAYNSPLHF
>TRBD1|15|TRBV5-1|TRBJ1-1|-
TGCGCCAGCAGCGATGGGACAGGGGTTGACACTGAAGCTTTCTTT
CASSDGTGVDTEAFF
>TRBD2|12|TRBV28|TRBJ2-1|once
TGTGCCAGCAGTTTAGGGGGGGATGAGCAGTTCTTC
CASSLGGDEQFF
>TRBD1|16|TRBV11-2|TRBJ2-7|-
TGTGCCAGCAGCCCCAAGGGACAGGGGGGCAGTTACGAGCAGTACTTC
CASSPKGQGGSYEQYF
>TRBD2|15|TRBV27|TRBJ2-7|-
TGTGCCAGCAGTTCCCCGACTAGCGGGAAGTACGAGCAGTACTTC
CASSSPTSGKYEQYF
>TRBD2|14|TRBV19|TRBJ2-1|-
TGTGCCAGTAACCCTAGCGGGAGCTACAATGAGCAGTTCTTC
CASNPSGSYNEQFF
>-|12|TRBV7-9|TRBJ2-7|few
TGTGCCAGCAGCTTAGCCACCTACGAGCAGTACTTC
CASSLATYEQYF
>TRBD1|15|TRBV6-1|TRBJ1-6|-
TGTGCCAGCAGTGAAGCGACAGGGGGCAATTCACCCCTCCACTTT
CASSEATGGNSPLHF
>-|15|TRBV7-8|TRBJ2-3|few
TGTGCCAGCAGCCCAAGCTTTTCTAGCACAGATACGCAGTATTTT
CASSPSFSSTDTQYF